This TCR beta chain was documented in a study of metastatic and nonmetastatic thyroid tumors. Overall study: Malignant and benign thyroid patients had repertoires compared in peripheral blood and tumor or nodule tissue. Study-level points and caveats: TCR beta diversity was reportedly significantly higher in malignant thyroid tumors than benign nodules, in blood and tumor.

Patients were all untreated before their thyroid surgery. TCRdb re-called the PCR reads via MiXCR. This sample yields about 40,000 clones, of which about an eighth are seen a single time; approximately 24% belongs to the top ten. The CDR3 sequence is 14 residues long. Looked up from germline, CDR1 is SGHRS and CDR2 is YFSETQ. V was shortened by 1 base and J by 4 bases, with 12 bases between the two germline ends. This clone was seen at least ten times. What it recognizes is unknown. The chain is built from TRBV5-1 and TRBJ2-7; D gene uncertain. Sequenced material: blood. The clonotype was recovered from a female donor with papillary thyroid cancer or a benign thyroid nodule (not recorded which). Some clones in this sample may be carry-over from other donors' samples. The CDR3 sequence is CASSLLQIGYEQYF. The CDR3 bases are TGCGCCAGCAGCTTGCTGCAAATCGGGTACGAGCAGTACTTC.